This TCR beta chain was identified during a study of T cell responses to AZD1222 COVID-19 vaccine. TCRdb's table, derived via immunoSEQ multiplex PCR, lists solely in-frame clones and lacks some. The profile shows some 130,000 clones, around 87% of them singletons. CDR1 and CDR2 from the germline V gene are SGHDT and YYEEEE. With V trimmed by 4 bases and J by 5 bases, 3 bases remained unmatched. The CDR3 has 12 residues. This clonotype originated in an adult in good health. The chain recombines TRBV5-6 with TRBJ2-7, with 7 bases matching TRBD1. The sequencing here drew on peripheral blood, taken on day 0 of AZD1222 vaccination. This chain's CDR3 is CASSPGQDEQYF. The CDR3 nucleotides read TGTGCCAGCAGCCCTGGACAGGACGAGCAGTACTTC. The full variable domain, with the rest looked up from reference TRBV5-6 and TRBJ2-7, is DAGVTQSPTHLIKTRGQQVTLRCSPKSGHDTVSWYQQALGQGPQFIFQYYEEEERQRGNFPDRFSGHQFPNYSSELNVNALLLGDSALYLCASSPGQDEQYFGPGTRLTVT.